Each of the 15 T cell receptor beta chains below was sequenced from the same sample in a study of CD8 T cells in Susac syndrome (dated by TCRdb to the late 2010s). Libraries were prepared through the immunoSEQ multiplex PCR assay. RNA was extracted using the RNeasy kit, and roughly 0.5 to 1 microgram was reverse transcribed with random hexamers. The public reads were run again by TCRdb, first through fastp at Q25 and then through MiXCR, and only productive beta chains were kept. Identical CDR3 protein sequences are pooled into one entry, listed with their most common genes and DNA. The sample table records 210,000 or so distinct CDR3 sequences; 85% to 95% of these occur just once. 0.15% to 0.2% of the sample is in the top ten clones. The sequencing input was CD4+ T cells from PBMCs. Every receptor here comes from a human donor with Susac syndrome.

CDR3 nucleotide sequence: TGTGCCAGCAGTCCCACAGGGGCGACAGGGCCTTACTATGGCTACACCTTC. Amino acids: CASSPTGATGPYYGYTF. The chain uses TRBV7-2 and TRBJ1-2, with 7 bases matching TRBD1. V was clipped by 6 bases and J by 3 bases; unmatched bases: 16. Germline V gene lookup returns CDR1 SGHTA and CDR2 FQGNSA. The CDR3 runs to 17 residues.

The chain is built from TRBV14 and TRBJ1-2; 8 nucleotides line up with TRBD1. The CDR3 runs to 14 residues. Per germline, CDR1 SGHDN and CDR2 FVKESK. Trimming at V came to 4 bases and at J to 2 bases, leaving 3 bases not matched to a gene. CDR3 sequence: CASSLGQANYGYTF. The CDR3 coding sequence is TGTGCCAGCAGCCTGGGACAGGCGAACTATGGCTACACCTTC.

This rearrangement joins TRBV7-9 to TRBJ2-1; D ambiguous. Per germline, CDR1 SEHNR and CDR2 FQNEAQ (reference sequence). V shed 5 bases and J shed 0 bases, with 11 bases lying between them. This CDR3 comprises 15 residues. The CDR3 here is CASSPPTGSYNEQFF. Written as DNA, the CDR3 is TGTGCCAGCAGCCCTCCGACGGGCTCCTACAATGAGCAGTTCTTC.

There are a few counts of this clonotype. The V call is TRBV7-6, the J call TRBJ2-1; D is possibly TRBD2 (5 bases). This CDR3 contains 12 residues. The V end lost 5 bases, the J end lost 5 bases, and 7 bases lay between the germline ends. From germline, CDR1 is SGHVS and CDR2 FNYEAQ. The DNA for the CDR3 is TGTGCCAGCAGCCGGACTGACAATGAGCAGTTCTTC. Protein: CASSRTDNEQFF. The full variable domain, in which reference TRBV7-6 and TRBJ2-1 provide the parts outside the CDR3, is GAGVSQSPRYKVTKRGQDVALRCDPISGHVSLYWYRQALGQGPEFLTYFNYEAQQDKSGLPNDRFSAERPEGSISTLTIQRTEQRDSAMYRCASSRTDNEQFFGPGTRLTVL.

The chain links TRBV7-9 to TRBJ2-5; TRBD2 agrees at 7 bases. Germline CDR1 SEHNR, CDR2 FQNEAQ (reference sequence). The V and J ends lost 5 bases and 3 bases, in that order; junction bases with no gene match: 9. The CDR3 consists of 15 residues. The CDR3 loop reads CASSPGRGAEETQYF. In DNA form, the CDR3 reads TGTGCCAGCAGCCCGGGGAGGGGAGCGGAAGAGACCCAGTACTTC. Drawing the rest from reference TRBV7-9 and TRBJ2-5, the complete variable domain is DTGVSQNPRHKITKRGQNVTFRCDPISEHNRLYWYRQTLGQGPEFLTYFQNEAQLEKSRLLSDRFSAERPKGSFSTLEIQRTEQGDSAMYLCASSPGRGAEETQYFGPGTRLLVL.

The CDR3 coding sequence is TGCGCCAGCAGCTTGTCCCTGGACAGGGCGTCCTACGAGCAGTACTTC. Amino acid sequence: CASSLSLDRASYEQYF. The chain combines TRBV5-1 with TRBJ2-7, with TRBD1 identical over 8 bases. CDR3 size: 16 residues. V gave up 1 base and J gave up 1 base; unmatched junction bases: 7. Germline V lookup: CDR1 SGHRS, CDR2 YFSETQ.

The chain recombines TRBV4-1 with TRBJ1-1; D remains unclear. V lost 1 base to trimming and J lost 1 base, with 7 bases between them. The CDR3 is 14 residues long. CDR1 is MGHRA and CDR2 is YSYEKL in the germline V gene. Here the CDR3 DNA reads TGCGCCAGCAGCCAAGGAGGGAGGAACACTGAAGCTTTCTTT. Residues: CASSQGGRNTEAFF.

CDR3 sequence (DNA): TGCGCCAGCAGCCACCAGCCACAGGAGGGGAACACTGAAGCTTTCTTT. Its protein is CASSHQPQEGNTEAFF. The chain carries TRBV5-1 and TRBJ1-1, with D possibly TRBD1 on 5 matching bases. There are 16 residues in the CDR3. Trimming removed 4 bases from V and 1 base from J, with 17 bases in between. The V gene's germline CDR1 is SGHRS and CDR2 YFSETQ.

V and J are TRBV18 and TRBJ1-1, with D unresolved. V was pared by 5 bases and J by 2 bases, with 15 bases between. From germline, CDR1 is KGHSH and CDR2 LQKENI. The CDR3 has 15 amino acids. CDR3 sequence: CASSEQNGKNTEAFF. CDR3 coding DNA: TGTGCCAGCTCAGAGCAGAACGGGAAAAACACTGAAGCTTTCTTT.

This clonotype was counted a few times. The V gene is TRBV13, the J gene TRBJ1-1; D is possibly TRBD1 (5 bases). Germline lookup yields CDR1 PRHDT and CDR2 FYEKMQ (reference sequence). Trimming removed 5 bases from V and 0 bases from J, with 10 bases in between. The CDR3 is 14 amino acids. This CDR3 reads CASSQGTVNTEAFF. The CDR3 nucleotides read TGTGCCAGCAGCCAAGGGACGGTGAACACTGAAGCTTTCTTT.

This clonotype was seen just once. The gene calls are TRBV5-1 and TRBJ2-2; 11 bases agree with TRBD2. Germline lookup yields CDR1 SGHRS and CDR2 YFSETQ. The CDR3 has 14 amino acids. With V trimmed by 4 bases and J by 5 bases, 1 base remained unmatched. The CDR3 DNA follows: TGCGCCAGCAGCGCTAGCGGGGGGACCGGGGAGCTGTTTTTT. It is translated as CASSASGGTGELFF.

Here the CDR3 DNA reads TGCGCCAGCAGCTTCGGGACAGGGGGTAGGAATCAGCCCCAGCATTTT. Its protein product is CASSFGTGGRNQPQHF. This chain connects TRBV5-1 to TRBJ1-5, with 11 bases identical to TRBD1. The V and J ends lost 2 bases and 4 bases, in that order; junction bases with no gene match: 5. CDR3 length equals 16 residues. Germline CDR1 and CDR2: SGHRS and YFSETQ.

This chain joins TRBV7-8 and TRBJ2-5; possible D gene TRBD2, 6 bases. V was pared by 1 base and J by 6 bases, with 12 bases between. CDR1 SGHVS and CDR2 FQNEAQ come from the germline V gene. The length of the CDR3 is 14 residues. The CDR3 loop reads CASSLDGGSKTQYF. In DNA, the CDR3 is TGTGCCAGCAGCTTAGATGGGGGGAGCAAGACCCAGTACTTC.

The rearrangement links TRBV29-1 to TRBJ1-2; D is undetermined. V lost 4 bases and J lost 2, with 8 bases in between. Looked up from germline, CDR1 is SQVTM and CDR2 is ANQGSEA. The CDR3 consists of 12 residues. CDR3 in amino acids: CSVGSRNYGYTF. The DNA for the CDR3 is TGCAGCGTTGGGTCCAGGAACTATGGCTACACCTTC.

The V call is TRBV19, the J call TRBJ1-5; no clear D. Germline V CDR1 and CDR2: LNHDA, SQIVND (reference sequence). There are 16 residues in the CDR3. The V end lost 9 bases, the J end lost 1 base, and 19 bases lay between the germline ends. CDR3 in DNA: TGTGCCAGCGAAAATTGGGGAGTGAGGAGCAATCAGCCCCAGCATTTT. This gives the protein CASENWGVRSNQPQHF.